Listed below are T cell receptor beta chains from one sample, sequenced in a study of T cell repertoires in cytomegalovirus infection. TCRdb passed the reads through MiXCR, listing each CDR3 protein once. The sample comprises some 940,000 distinct CDR3 sequences, roughly 30% of which are singletons, and 11% to 15% rests with the top ten. These TCRs are of unknown antigen specificity. Specimen: cultured CD8+ T cells from PBMCs, collected from culture after CMV antigen stimulation. These receptor sequences come from a human donor in good health (CMV status not recorded). Some clones in this sample may be carry-over from other donors' samples. Each CDR3 is given with its conserved first and last residue. D genes are given only for firm matches. Some rows have no size entry. The others give once, few or many, or a class for an expanded clone.

>TRBJ1-2|TRBD1|few|TRBV12-3/TRBV12-4|16
CASSLRQGPISYGYTF
TGTGCCAGCAGTTTAAGACAGGGACCTATTTCCTATGGCTACACCTTC
>TRBJ2-2|.|few|TRBV7-9|15
CASSGGLRGTGELFF
TGTGCCAGCAGCGGGGGGCTCAGGGGAACCGGGGAGCTGTTTTTT
>TRBJ2-5|TRBD2|many|TRBV6-6|19
CASSYWAPGTSGGKETQYF
TGTGCCAGCAGTTACTGGGCTCCCGGGACTAGCGGGGGGAAAGAGACCCAGTACTTC
>TRBJ2-1|.|few|TRBV7-7|15
CASSLEGSFGDEQFF
TGTGCTAGCAGCTTGGAAGGCAGTTTCGGTGATGAGCAGTTCTTC
>TRBJ1-1|.|many|TRBV7-2|16
CASSLGTALMNTEAFF
TGTGCCAGCAGCTTAGGTACAGCGCTTATGAACACTGAAGCTTTCTTT
>TRBJ1-1|.|.|TRBV7-6|14
CASSSQIAGAEAFF
TGTGCCAGCAGCTCACAAATCGCAGGGGCTGAAGCTTTCTTT
>TRBJ1-1|.|many|TRBV7-8|13
CASSPVMNTEAFF
TGTGCCAGCAGCCCAGTGATGAACACTGAAGCTTTCTTT
>TRBJ1-3|.|.|TRBV4-2|14
CASSQGVGGNTIYF
TGTGCCAGCAGCCAAGGCGTGGGCGGAAACACCATATATTTT
>TRBJ1-5|.|.|TRBV6-5|15
CASSGTGLSNQPQHF
TGTGCCAGCAGTGGTACGGGACTTAGCAATCAGCCCCAGCATTTT
>TRBJ1-1|TRBD1|few|TRBV4-1|14
CASSQNSGGTEAFF
TGCGCCAGCAGCCAAAATTCAGGGGGAACTGAAGCTTTCTTT
>TRBJ2-2|TRBD1|.|TRBV7-9|16
CASSPDRGENTGELFF
TGTGCCAGCAGCCCTGACAGGGGCGAGAACACCGGGGAGCTGTTTTTT
>TRBJ2-3|.|few|TRBV6-6|10
CASGDLGQYF
TGTGCCAGCGGGGACTTAGGGCAGTATTTT
>TRBJ2-7|.|.|TRBV7-6|13
CASSPVRRDEQYF
TGTGCCAGCAGCCCGGTGAGGAGGGACGAGCAGTACTTC
>TRBJ1-2|.|.|TRBV2|14
CARGRDLANYGYTF
TGTGCCAGGGGCCGGGACTTAGCTAACTATGGCTACACCTTC
>TRBJ2-5|.|many|TRBV7-6|14
CASSRPLPQETQYF
TGTGCCAGCAGCCGCCCGTTGCCCCAAGAGACCCAGTACTTC
>TRBJ2-5|.|.|TRBV2|14
CASSESTRIETQYF
TGTGCCAGCAGTGAAAGCACCAGGATAGAGACCCAGTACTTC
>TRBJ2-1|TRBD1|.|TRBV29-1|16
CSVSVPGQGVYNEQFF
TGCAGCGTCTCAGTCCCGGGACAGGGCGTTTACAATGAGCAGTTCTTC
>TRBJ2-1|.|.|TRBV12-3/TRBV12-4|14
CASSLVNPYNEQFF
TGTGCCAGCAGTTTAGTGAACCCCTACAATGAGCAGTTCTTC